This T cell receptor (beta chain) originates from a study of blood T cell repertoires in COVID-19. The CDR3 runs 13 residues. V dropped 4 bases and J dropped 3 bases, with 10 bases sitting between them. Germline loops: CDR1 MNHNY, CDR2 SVGAGI (reference sequence). Clones were read by immunoSEQ multiplex PCR, and TCRdb kept only the in-frame ones, dropping some. Of some 160,000 clones in the sample, roughly 85% were seen once. The origin of this receptor is a woman older than 75 with acute or convalescent COVID-19. Sequencing used peripheral blood. This chain uses TRBV6-6 with TRBJ2-7; a possible D gene is TRBD1 (6 bases). CDR3 amino acids: CASSLQGGYEQYF. Written as DNA, the CDR3 is TGTGCCAGCAGTTTACAGGGCGGCTACGAGCAGTACTTC.